This T cell receptor beta chain was documented in a study of T cell responses to AZD1222 COVID-19 vaccine. The length of the CDR3 is 17 residues. The junction had 14 bases not matched to a gene; V was cut back by 8 bases and J by 7 bases. Germline CDR1 reads KGHSH; CDR2 reads LQKENI. Study observations and caveats: Targets within unmutated variant regions were reportedly found for nearly half of spike-specific TCRs.

Sequenced by immunoSEQ multiplex PCR; TCRdb stores in-frame clones only, minus some. The table lists roughly 100,000 clones, around nine tenths of them singletons, with 15% to 20% in the top ten. Comments on this clone: What it binds is not known.

The sequence came from an adult who received the AZD1222 COVID-19 vaccine. This chain connects TRBV18 to TRBJ2-7, with 16 bases lining up with TRBD2. The specimen was peripheral blood, collected 28 days after the second AZD1222 dose. CDR3 coding DNA: TGTGCCAGCCTAACCGGGACTAGCGGGAGGGCTTCGGGAGAGCAGTACTTC. This codes for CASLTGTSGRASGEQYF.